These 21 T cell receptor beta chains originate from one sample sequenced in a study of response to subunit inactivated influenza vaccine (dated by TCRdb to 2016 to 2019). Library prep was done by RT-PCR. Sequencing took place on an Illumina HiSeq 2500. TCRdb reworked the public reads: Q25 trimming with fastp, MiXCR clone assembly, productive beta chains retained. All rows with the same CDR3 protein become a single entry with the most common DNA and genes. A total of around 580,000 distinct CDR3 sequences appear in this sample, 13% to 15% of them only once. The ten largest clones represent approximately 12% of the sample. Specimen: PBMCs from blood, collected 11 to 12 days after vaccination. These receptor sequences come from a man aged 45-60 years who received an inactivated influenza vaccine. Donor details come from another sample of the same person, matched by shared clones.

The chain links TRBV7-2 to TRBJ1-1; no firm D call. Germline CDR1 SGHTA, CDR2 FQGNSA. V shed 3 bases and J shed 10 bases, with 12 bases lying between them. CDR3 size: 12 residues. CDR3 in amino acids: CASSFHGNGAFF. CDR3 in DNA: TGTGCCAGCAGCTTCCACGGGAATGGAGCTTTCTTT.

This clonotype was observed many times. The chain uses TRBV10-3 and TRBJ2-7, with 8 bases fitting TRBD1. V lost 10 bases, J lost 3 bases, and 14 bases stayed unmatched. CDR1 ENHRY and CDR2 SYGVKD come from the germline V gene. The CDR3 has 15 residues. In DNA form, the CDR3 reads TGTGCCACGTACCCTGGGACAGGAGGACACTACGAGCAGTACTTC. Protein sequence: CATYPGTGGHYEQYF.

V is TRBV4-1 and J is TRBJ1-2; TRBD1 might be the D (5 bases). V gave up 5 bases and J gave up 0 bases, with 22 bases separating them. The CDR3 covers 18 residues. Germline V lookup: CDR1 MGHRA, CDR2 YSYEKL. The CDR3 loop is CASSSGGKGSIANYGYTF. In nucleotides, the CDR3 is TGCGCCAGCAGCTCGGGGGGAAAGGGTAGCATAGCTAACTATGGCTACACCTTC.

In DNA form, the CDR3 reads TGTGCCATCAGGGACAACACAGATACGCAGTATTTT. Protein product: CAIRDNTDTQYF. The rearrangement links TRBV10-3 to TRBJ2-3; tentative D call: TRBD1 (5 bases). Germline-derived CDR1 and CDR2 are ENHRY and SYGVKD. Deletions cut 6 bases from V and 2 bases from J, with 6 bases between. The CDR3 is made up of 12 amino acids.

This clonotype was recorded a few times. The chain uses TRBV6-2 or TRBV6-3 and TRBJ2-7, with a possible D match to TRBD1 (6 bases). This CDR3 comprises 12 residues. Trimming took off 10 bases at V and 2 bases at J, with 12 bases between the two ends. In germline, CDR1 is MNHEY, CDR2 SVGEGT. This chain's CDR3 is CATVDSPYEQYF. The CDR3 DNA follows: TGTGCCACCGTGGACAGTCCCTACGAGCAGTACTTC.

This clonotype occurred many times. The CDR3 bases are TGCGCCAGCAGCAAAGAATCTCCCAGCCGAGGTGAGCAGTTCTTC. It yields the protein CASSKESPSRGEQFF. This chain links TRBV5-1 with TRBJ2-1; D remains unclear. CDR1 is SGHRS, CDR2 YFSETQ, per germline. This CDR3 spans 15 amino acids. Trimming left V 4 bases short and J 9 bases short, with 20 bases between.

Turning to this clonotype: A read error may account for a junction end that differs from germline. The genes are TRBV5-1 and TRBJ2-7, with 8 nucleotides matching TRBD1. CDR3 length: 13 residues. CDR1 and CDR2 from the germline V gene are SGHRS and YFSETQ. The CDR3 bases are TGCACCAGCAGGGGGCCGAGCTCCTACGAGCAGTACTTC. It yields the protein CTSRGPSSYEQYF.

The chain is built from TRBV7-2 and TRBJ2-6, with D possibly TRBD1 on 5 matching bases. The V end was cut by 5 bases, the J end by 1 base, with 12 bases between. The germline V gene has CDR1 SGHTA and CDR2 FQGNSA. There are 16 residues in the CDR3. The CDR3 coding sequence is TGTGCCAGCAGCCCAGAGGCAGGGTCTGGGGCCAACGTCCTGACTTTC. Amino acids: CASSPEAGSGANVLTF.

The table lists this clonotype with a few counts. The V call is TRBV20-1, the J call TRBJ2-7; a weak D match, TRBD1 (5 bases). The CDR3 spans 15 residues. CDR1 is DFQATT and CDR2 is SNEGSKA in the germline V gene (reference sequence). Trimming left V 0 bases short and J 4 bases short, with 16 bases between. The CDR3 DNA is TGCAGTGCTAGAGATTTGATTAAAGGGGTGTACGAGCAGTACTTC. It codes for CSARDLIKGVYEQYF.

This clonotype was detected ten times or more. V and J are TRBV28 and TRBJ1-4, with D perhaps TRBD1 (5 bases). V shed 4 bases and J shed 5 bases, with 11 bases lying between them. The CDR3 contains 14 residues. Germline CDR1 reads MDHEN; CDR2 reads SYDVKM. CDR3: CASSSDILNEKLFF. CDR3 nucleotide sequence: TGTGCCAGCAGTTCGGACATTTTGAATGAAAAACTGTTTTTT.

This clonotype occurred a few times. V is TRBV11-2 and J is TRBJ2-2, with TRBD1 matching 10 bases. The CDR3 is 16 residues long. J was trimmed by 5 bases and V by 6 bases; bases with no gene match: 9. Per germline, CDR1 SGHAT and CDR2 FQNNGV. This CDR3 reads CASRAPPGQGTGELFF. As DNA, the CDR3 is TGTGCCAGCAGGGCACCACCGGGACAGGGGACCGGGGAGCTGTTTTTT.

This chain joins TRBV29-1 and TRBJ1-2; D remains unclear. The germline V gene has CDR1 SQVTM and CDR2 ANQGSEA. The CDR3 contains 14 residues. Between the trimmed V and J ends, which lost 7 bases and 5 bases, there was a span of 20 bases. CDR3 amino acids: CSAHLGGVSYGYTF. In DNA, the CDR3 is TGCAGCGCCCACTTAGGAGGTGTTTCTTATGGCTACACCTTC.

The V gene is TRBV29-1, the J gene TRBJ2-1, with TRBD2 matching over 12 bases. The length of the CDR3 is 14 residues. Looked up from germline, CDR1 is SQVTM and CDR2 is ANQGSEA. Trimming cost V 7 bases and J 7 bases; bases outside gene matches: 8. This CDR3 is CSGKTSGRMNEQFF. In DNA, the CDR3 is TGCAGCGGGAAAACTAGCGGGAGGATGAATGAGCAGTTCTTC.

This clonotype showed up many times. The gene calls are TRBV7-9 and TRBJ2-3; D gene unclear. Looked up from germline, CDR1 is SEHNR and CDR2 is FQNEAQ (reference sequence). The CDR3 is 12 residues long. V lost 5 bases, J lost 5 bases, and 8 bases lay in between. The CDR3 region has the DNA TGTGCCAGCAGCCCTCTAGGAGATACGCAGTATTTT. Protein product: CASSPLGDTQYF.

The J gene is TRBJ2-3, the V gene TRBV30; D gene ambiguous. Deletions cut 0 bases from V and 3 bases from J, with 4 bases between. This CDR3 region has 12 residues. Germline CDR1 and CDR2: GTSNPN and SVGIG (reference sequence). CDR3 bases: TGTGCCTGGAGTGTACGGACAGATACGCAGTATTTT. Amino acids: CAWSVRTDTQYF. The complete variable domain, with remaining parts taken from reference TRBV30 and TRBJ2-3, reads SQTIHQWPATLVQPVGSPLSLECTVEGTSNPNLYWYRQAAGRGLQLLFYSVGIGQISSEVPQNLSASRPQDRQFILSSKKLLLSDSGFYLCAWSVRTDTQYFGPGTRLTVL.

This clonotype has ten or more counts. The chain couples TRBV5-1 to TRBJ2-7; D is perhaps TRBD2 (6 bases). Germline assignment: CDR1 SGHRS and CDR2 YFSETQ. The CDR3 is 14 residues long. The ends were cut back, 3 bases at V and 4 bases at J, with 14 bases in the middle. CDR3 bases: TGCGCCAGCAGCTCAAGCGGGCCTCAATACGAGCAGTACTTC. This translates into CASSSSGPQYEQYF. Complete variable domain (other parts from reference TRBV5-1 and TRBJ2-7): KAGVTQTPRYLIKTRGQQVTLSCSPISGHRSVSWYQQTPGQGLQFLFEYFSETQRNKGNFPGRFSGRQFSNSRSEMNVSTLELGDSALYLCASSSSGPQYEQYFGPGTRLTVT.

There are many counts of this clonotype. This sequence joins TRBV9 and TRBJ2-2, with TRBD2 matching over 10 bases. V lost 0 bases to trimming and J lost 8 bases; unmatched junction nucleotides: 7. The CDR3 has 16 amino acids. Germline-derived CDR1 and CDR2 are SGDLS and YYNGEE. The CDR3 coding sequence is TGTGCCAGCAGCGTAGTGAGCGGGAGGGCCACTGGGGAGCTGTTTTTT. Its translation is CASSVVSGRATGELFF.

This clonotype has ten or more counts. The chain couples TRBV5-1 to TRBJ1-5, with D perhaps matching TRBD1 (5 bases). Per the germline V gene, CDR1 is SGHRS and CDR2 is YFSETQ. Trimming shortened V by 1 base and J by 0 bases, and 8 bases separated the two germline ends. The CDR3 is 15 residues long. CDR3 DNA: TGCGCCAGCAGCTTGACAGGTGATAGCAATCAGCCCCAGCATTTT. The encoded protein is CASSLTGDSNQPQHF.

This clonotype was detected many times. The V call is TRBV29-1, the J call TRBJ1-1; D uncertain. V was clipped by 5 bases and J by 3 bases, with 16 bases between them. The CDR3 runs 14 residues. In germline, CDR1 is SQVTM, CDR2 ANQGSEA. The CDR3 spells CSVNRNLRDTEAFF. The CDR3 nucleotides read TGCAGCGTTAACCGAAACCTGCGGGACACTGAAGCTTTCTTT.

This clonotype occurred a few times. The chain carries TRBV4-1 and TRBJ2-5; 7 bases are a match to TRBD2. The germline gives CDR1 MGHRA, CDR2 YSYEKL. This CDR3 region has 14 residues. Trimming at V came to 1 base and at J to 5 bases, leaving 4 bases not matched to a gene. The DNA of the CDR3 is TGCGCCAGCAGCCAAGTCGGGGGGTTGGAGACCCAGTACTTC. Translation: CASSQVGGLETQYF.

This clonotype was counted between two and nine times. The chain employs TRBV29-1 and TRBJ1-1; the match to TRBD1 covers 9 bases. This CDR3 region has 13 residues. CDR1 is SQVTM and CDR2 is ANQGSEA in the germline V gene. After removal of 6 bases from V and 4 bases from J, the junction contained 6 bases not matched to a gene. CDR3 region: CSVTRDRATEAFF. The DNA of the CDR3 is TGCAGCGTGACCCGGGACAGGGCCACTGAAGCTTTCTTT.